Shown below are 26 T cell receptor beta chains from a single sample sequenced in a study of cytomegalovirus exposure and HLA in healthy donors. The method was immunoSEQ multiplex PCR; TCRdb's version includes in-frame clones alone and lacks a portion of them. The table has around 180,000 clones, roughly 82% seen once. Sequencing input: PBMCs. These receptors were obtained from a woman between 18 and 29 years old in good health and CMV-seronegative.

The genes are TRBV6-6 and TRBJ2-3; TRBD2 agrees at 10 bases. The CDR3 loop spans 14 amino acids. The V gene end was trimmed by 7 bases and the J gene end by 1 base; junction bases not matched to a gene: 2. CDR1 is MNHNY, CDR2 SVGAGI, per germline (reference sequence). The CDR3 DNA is TGTGCCAGCAACCTAGCGGGGGGCACAGATACGCAGTATTTT. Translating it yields CASNLAGGTDTQYF.

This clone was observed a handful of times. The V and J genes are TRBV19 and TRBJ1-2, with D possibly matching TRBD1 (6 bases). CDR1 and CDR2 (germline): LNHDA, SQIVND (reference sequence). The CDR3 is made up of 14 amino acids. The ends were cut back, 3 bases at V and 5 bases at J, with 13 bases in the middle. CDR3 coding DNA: TGTGCCAGTAGTATCGGACAGATACCTTATGGCTACACCTTC. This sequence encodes CASSIGQIPYGYTF.

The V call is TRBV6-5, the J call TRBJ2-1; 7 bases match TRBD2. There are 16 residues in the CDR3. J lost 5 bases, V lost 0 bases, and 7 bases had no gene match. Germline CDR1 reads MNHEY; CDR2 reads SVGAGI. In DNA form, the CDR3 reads TGTGCCAGCAGTTACTCGCCGGCGGGAGAAAACAATGAGCAGTTCTTC. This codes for CASSYSPAGENNEQFF.

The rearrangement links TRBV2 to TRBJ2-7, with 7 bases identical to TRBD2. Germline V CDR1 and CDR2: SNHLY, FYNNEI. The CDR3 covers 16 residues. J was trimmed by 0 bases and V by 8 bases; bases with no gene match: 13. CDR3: CASEPAGGGISYEQYF. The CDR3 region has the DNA TGTGCCAGCGAACCGGCTGGGGGGGGGATCTCCTACGAGCAGTACTTC. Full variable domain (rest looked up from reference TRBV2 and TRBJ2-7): EPEVTQTPSHQVTQMGQEVILRCVPISNHLYFYWYRQILGQKVEFLVSFYNNEISEKSEIFDDQFSVERPDGSNFTLKIRSTKLEDSAMYFCASEPAGGGISYEQYFGPGTRLTVT.

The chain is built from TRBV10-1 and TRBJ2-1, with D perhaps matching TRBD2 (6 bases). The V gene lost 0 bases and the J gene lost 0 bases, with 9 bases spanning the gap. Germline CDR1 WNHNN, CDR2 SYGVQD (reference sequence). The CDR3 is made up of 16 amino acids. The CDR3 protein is CASSESIGSSYNEQFF. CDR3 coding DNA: TGCGCCAGCAGTGAGTCGATCGGGAGCTCCTACAATGAGCAGTTCTTC.

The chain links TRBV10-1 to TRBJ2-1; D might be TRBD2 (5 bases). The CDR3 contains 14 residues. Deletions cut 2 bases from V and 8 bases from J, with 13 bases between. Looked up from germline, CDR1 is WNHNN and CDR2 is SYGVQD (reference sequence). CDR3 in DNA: TGCGCCAGCAGTGAGGTCCGACTTAGCGATGAGCAGTTCTTC. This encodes CASSEVRLSDEQFF.

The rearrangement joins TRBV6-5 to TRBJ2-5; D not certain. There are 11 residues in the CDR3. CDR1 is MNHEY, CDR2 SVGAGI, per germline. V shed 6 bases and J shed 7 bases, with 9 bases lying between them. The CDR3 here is CASSLSGTQYF. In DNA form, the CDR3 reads TGTGCCAGCAGCCTAAGTGGGACCCAGTACTTC.

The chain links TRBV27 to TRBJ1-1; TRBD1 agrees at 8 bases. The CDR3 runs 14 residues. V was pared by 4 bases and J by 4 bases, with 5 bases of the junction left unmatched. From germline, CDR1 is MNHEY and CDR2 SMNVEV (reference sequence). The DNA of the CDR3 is TGTGCCAGCAGTTCCTCAGGGGGCGTCACTGAAGCTTTCTTT. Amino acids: CASSSSGGVTEAFF.

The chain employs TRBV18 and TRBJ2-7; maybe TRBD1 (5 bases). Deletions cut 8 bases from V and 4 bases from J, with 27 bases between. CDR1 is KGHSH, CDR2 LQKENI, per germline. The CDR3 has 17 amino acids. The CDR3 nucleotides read TGTGCCAGCCCCTCTTCTTTGGGGCCCCTCCGATTTTACGAGCAGTACTTC. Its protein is CASPSSLGPLRFYEQYF.

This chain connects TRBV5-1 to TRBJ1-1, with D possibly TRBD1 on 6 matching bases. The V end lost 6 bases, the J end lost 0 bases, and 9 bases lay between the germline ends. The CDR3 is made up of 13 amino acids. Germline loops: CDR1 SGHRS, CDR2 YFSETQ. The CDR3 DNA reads TGCGCCAGCACGGACAGATTGAACACTGAAGCTTTCTTT. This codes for CASTDRLNTEAFF.

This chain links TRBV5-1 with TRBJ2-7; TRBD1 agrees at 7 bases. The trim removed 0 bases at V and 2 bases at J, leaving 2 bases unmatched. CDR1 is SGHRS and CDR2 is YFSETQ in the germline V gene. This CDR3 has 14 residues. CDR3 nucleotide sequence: TGCGCCAGCAGCTTGGTGCAGGGGGCCTACGAGCAGTACTTC. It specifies CASSLVQGAYEQYF.

In DNA, the CDR3 is TGTGCCAGCAGCTCAGGGGGCGGAAGCAATCAGCCCCAGCATTTT. Encoded protein: CASSSGGGSNQPQHF. J is TRBJ1-5 and V is TRBV11-2; 8 positions agree with TRBD1. Germline-derived CDR1 and CDR2 are SGHAT and FQNNGV. J gave up 1 base and V 4 bases, and 3 bases lay outside the gene matches. This CDR3 has 15 amino acids.

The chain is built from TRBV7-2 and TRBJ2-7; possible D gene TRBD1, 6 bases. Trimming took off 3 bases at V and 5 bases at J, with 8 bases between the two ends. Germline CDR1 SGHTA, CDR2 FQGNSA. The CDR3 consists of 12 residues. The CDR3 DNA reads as TGTGCCAGCAGCTTGGCAGGGGACGAGCAGTACTTC. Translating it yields CASSLAGDEQYF.

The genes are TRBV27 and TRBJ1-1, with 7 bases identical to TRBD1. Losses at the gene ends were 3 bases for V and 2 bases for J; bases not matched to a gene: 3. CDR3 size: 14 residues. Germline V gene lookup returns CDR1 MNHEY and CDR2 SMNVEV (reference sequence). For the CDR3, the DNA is TGTGCCAGCAGTTTTGGGACAGCAAACACTGAAGCTTTCTTT. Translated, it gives CASSFGTANTEAFF.

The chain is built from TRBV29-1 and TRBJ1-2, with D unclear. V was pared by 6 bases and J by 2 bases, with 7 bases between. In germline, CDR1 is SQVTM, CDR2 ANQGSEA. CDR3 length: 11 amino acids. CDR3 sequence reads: CSVALNYGYTF. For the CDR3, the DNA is TGCAGCGTCGCTCTAAACTATGGCTACACCTTC.

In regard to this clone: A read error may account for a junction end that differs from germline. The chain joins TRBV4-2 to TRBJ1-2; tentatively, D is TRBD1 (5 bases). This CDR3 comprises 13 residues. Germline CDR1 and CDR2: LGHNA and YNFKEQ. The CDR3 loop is CASSQEVAGMAAF. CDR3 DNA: TGTGCCAGCAGCCAAGAGGTTGCAGGGATGGCAGCCTTC.

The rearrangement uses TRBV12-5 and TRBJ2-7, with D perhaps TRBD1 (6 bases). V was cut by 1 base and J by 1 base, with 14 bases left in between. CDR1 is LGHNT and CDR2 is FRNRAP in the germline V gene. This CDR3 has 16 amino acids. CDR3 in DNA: TGTGCTAGTGGTTTGGCTCGACAGGATTTATCCTACGAGCAGTACTTC. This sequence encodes CASGLARQDLSYEQYF.

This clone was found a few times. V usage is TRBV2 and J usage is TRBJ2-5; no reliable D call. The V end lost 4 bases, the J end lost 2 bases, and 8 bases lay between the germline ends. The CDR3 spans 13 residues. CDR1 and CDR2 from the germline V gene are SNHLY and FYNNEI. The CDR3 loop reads CASSVSVQETQYF. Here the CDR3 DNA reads TGTGCCAGCAGTGTATCAGTACAAGAGACCCAGTACTTC.

CDR3 sequence: CASSHRSFTGTDTQYF. The CDR3 nucleotides read TGTGCCAGCAGCCACAGAAGTTTTACAGGGACAGATACGCAGTATTTT. The chain employs TRBV14 and TRBJ2-3; TRBD1 might be the D (6 bases). The germline V and J ends were trimmed by 3 bases and 3 bases, with 16 bases remaining between them. The CDR3 has 16 amino acids. Looked up from germline, CDR1 is SGHDN and CDR2 is FVKESK. Using reference TRBV14 and TRBJ2-3 for the parts outside the CDR3, the full variable domain is EAGVTQFPSHSVIEKGQTVTLRCDPISGHDNLYWYRRVMGKEIKFLLHFVKESKQDESGMPNNRFLAERTGGTYSTLKVQPAELEDSGVYFCASSHRSFTGTDTQYFGPGTRLTVL.

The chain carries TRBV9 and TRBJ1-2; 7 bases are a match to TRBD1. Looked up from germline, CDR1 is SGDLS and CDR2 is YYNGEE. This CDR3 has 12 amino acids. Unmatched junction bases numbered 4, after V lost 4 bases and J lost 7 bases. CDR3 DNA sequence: TGTGCCAGCAGCAAGGGGGCGTTTGGCTACACCTTC. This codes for CASSKGAFGYTF. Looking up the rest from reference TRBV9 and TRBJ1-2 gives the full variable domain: DSGVTQTPKHLITATGQRVTLRCSPRSGDLSVYWYQQSLDQGLQFLIQYYNGEERAKGNILERFSAQQFPDLHSELNLSSLELGDSALYFCASSKGAFGYTFGSGTRLTVV.

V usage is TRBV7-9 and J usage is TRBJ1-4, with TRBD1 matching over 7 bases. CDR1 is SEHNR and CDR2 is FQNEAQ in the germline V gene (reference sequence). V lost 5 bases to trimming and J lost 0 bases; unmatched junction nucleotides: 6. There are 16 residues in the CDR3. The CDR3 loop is CASSEGTAATNEKLFF. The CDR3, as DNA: TGTGCCAGCAGCGAAGGGACAGCCGCAACTAATGAAAAACTGTTTTTT.

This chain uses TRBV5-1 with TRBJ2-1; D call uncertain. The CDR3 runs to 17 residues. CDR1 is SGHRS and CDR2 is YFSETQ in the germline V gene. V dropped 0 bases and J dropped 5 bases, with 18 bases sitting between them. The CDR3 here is CASSLAAAVPVHNEQFF. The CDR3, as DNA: TGCGCCAGCAGCTTGGCCGCGGCAGTCCCCGTACACAATGAGCAGTTCTTC.

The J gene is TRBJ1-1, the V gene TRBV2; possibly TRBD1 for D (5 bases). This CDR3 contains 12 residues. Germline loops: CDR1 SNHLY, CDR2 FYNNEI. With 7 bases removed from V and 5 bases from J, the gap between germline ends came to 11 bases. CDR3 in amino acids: CASKGIGTEAFF. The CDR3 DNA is TGTGCCAGCAAGGGGATCGGGACTGAAGCTTTCTTT.

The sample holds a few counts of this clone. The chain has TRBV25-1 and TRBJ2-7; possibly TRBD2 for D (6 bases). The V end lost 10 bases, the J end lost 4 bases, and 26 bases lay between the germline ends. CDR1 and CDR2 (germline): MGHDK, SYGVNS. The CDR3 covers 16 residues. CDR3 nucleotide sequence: TGTGCCACCACGACCGCGGGGTCTTTAGCTTTGTACGAGCAGTACTTC. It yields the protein CATTTAGSLALYEQYF.

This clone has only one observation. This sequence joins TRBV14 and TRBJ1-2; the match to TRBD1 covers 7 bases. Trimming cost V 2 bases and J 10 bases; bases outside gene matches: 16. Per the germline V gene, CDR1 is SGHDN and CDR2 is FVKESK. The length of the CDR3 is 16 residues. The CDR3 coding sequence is TGTGCCAGCAGCCAACTTGGTACTCAGGGGGTTAATGACTACACCTTC. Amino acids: CASSQLGTQGVNDYTF.

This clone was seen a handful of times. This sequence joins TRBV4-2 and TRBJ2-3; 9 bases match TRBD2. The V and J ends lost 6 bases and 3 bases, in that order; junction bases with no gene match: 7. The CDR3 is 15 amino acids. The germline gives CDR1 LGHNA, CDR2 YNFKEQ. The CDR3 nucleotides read TGTGCCAGCAGACCCGGACTAGCGATAACAGATACGCAGTATTTT. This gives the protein CASRPGLAITDTQYF.